The 15 T cell receptor beta chains below were found in one sample sequenced in a study of vaccination and CD4 T cells after COVID-19. No antigens are known for them. Cultured CD4+ T-cell DNA underwent Oncomine TCR Beta short-read sequencing. In TCRdb, the PCR reads were re-called with MiXCR into one record per CDR3 protein. In the table there are 5,500 to 8,000 distinct CDR3 sequences, 73% of which are singletons. Treatment indicated: roughly 10-day PBMC culture with coronavirus spike peptide pools or control peptides (ViraFEST assay). Sequenced input: CD4+ T cells from blood, cultured in vitro. The origin of the receptors is a human donor who had recovered from COVID-19.

In this sample, this clonotype turned up a few times. This rearrangement joins TRBV20-1 to TRBJ1-3, with D maybe TRBD1 (6 bases). V was trimmed by 6 bases and J by 7 bases, leaving 10 bases between them. This CDR3 region has 11 residues. Germline V gives CDR1 DFQATT, CDR2 SNEGSKA (reference sequence). The CDR3 DNA reads as TGCAGTGCCAGGCAGGGGAACACCATATATTTT. This translates into CSARQGNTIYF.

Remarks on this clonotype: One end of the junction varies from germline; a read error may be responsible. This rearrangement joins TRBV6-2 or TRBV6-3 to TRBJ2-6; maybe TRBD1 (5 bases). This CDR3 contains 19 residues. CDR1 MNHEY and CDR2 SVGEGT come from the germline V gene. DNA of the CDR3: TGTGCCAGCAGTTACTCCTTAAGGAATCGAATCCCTGGGGCCAGCGTCCTGACTTTC. It encodes CASSYSLRNRIPGASVLTF.

This clonotype came up a few times. The V gene is TRBV12-3 or TRBV12-4, the J gene TRBJ2-1; 9 positions agree with TRBD1. The junction had 11 bases not matched to a gene; V was cut back by 6 bases and J by 11 bases. This CDR3 comprises 14 residues. CDR3 sequence: CASRLTGQGVKQFF. CDR3 nucleotide sequence: TGTGCCAGCAGGCTCACGGGACAGGGCGTGAAGCAGTTCTTC.

V gene TRBV7-2 combines with J gene TRBJ2-7, with D possibly TRBD1 on 5 matching bases. The length of the CDR3 is 12 residues. Trimming stripped 2 bases from V and 3 bases from J, with 5 bases between. CDR1 is SGHTA and CDR2 is FQGNSA in the germline V gene. CDR3 sequence (DNA): TGTGCCAGCAGCTTACAGGGCTACGAGCAGTACTTC. It specifies CASSLQGYEQYF.

The chain has TRBV7-2 and TRBJ1-3; D is perhaps TRBD1 (6 bases). CDR1 SGHTA and CDR2 FQGNSA come from the germline V gene. The CDR3 is 16 amino acids. The V end lost 0 bases, the J end lost 3 bases, and 12 bases lay between the germline ends. The CDR3 loop is CASSLATGLSGNTIYF. The CDR3 DNA sequence: TGTGCCAGCAGCTTAGCTACAGGGCTCAGTGGAAACACCATATATTTT.

This clonotype was counted a single time. V is TRBV7-2 and J is TRBJ2-3, with TRBD1 identical over 8 bases. CDR1 SGHTA and CDR2 FQGNSA come from the germline V gene. Trimming cost V 1 base and J 3 bases; bases outside gene matches: 0. The CDR3 contains 14 residues. The CDR3 loop is CASSLDRGTDTQYF. The CDR3 DNA reads TGTGCCAGCAGCTTAGACAGGGGGACAGATACGCAGTATTTT. Using reference TRBV7-2 and TRBJ2-3 for the parts outside the CDR3, the full variable domain is GAGVSQSPSNKVTEKGKDVELRCDPISGHTALYWYRQSLGQGLEFLIYFQGNSAPDKSGLPSDRFSAERTGGSVSTLTIQRTQQEDSAVYLCASSLDRGTDTQYFGPGTRLTVL.

The V gene is TRBV12-3 or TRBV12-4, the J gene TRBJ2-7; 7 bases are shared with TRBD1. V was pared by 5 bases and J by 6 bases, with 7 bases of the junction left unmatched. This CDR3 region has 13 residues. CDR3 nucleotide sequence: TGTGCCAGCAGTCGGGACAGCGAGGTCGAGCAGTACTTC. Translation: CASSRDSEVEQYF.

This clonotype was seen a single time. V and J are TRBV27 and TRBJ1-2, with a weak D call TRBD1 (5 bases). V was pared by 3 bases and J by 3 bases, with 14 bases between. CDR1 and CDR2 from the germline V gene are MNHEY and SMNVEV (reference sequence). The CDR3 consists of 15 residues. The CDR3 loop is CASSLGRGDHYGYTF. The CDR3 nucleotides read TGTGCCAGCAGTTTGGGGCGCGGGGATCACTATGGCTACACCTTC.

The J gene is TRBJ1-2, the V gene TRBV6-2 or TRBV6-3; D not resolved. V was clipped by 6 bases and J by 7 bases, with 12 bases between them. This CDR3 contains 12 residues. In germline, CDR1 is MNHEY, CDR2 SVGEGT. CDR3 bases: TGTGCCAGCAGAGACCCGGAGTCTGGCTACACCTTC. As protein: CASRDPESGYTF.

The chain joins TRBV24-1 to TRBJ2-5, with 13 bases aligning to TRBD2. The CDR3 length is 17 residues. Germline CDR1 is KGHDR and CDR2 is SFDVKD. Trimming took 1 base from V and 1 from J; bases not matched to a gene: 2. CDR3: CATSDFRTSGSQETQYF. The CDR3 bases are TGTGCCACCAGTGATTTTCGGACTAGCGGGAGCCAAGAGACCCAGTACTTC.

The chain employs TRBV20-1 and TRBJ2-7; unclear D gene. V was clipped by 4 bases and J by 3 bases, with 13 bases between them. Germline loops: CDR1 DFQATT, CDR2 SNEGSKA (reference sequence). The CDR3 runs 13 residues. The CDR3 reads CSATPLPGYEQYF. CDR3 nucleotide sequence: TGCAGTGCTACCCCCTTACCAGGCTACGAGCAGTACTTC.

This chain uses TRBV28 with TRBJ2-2; 9 bases agree with TRBD1. Trimming took 2 bases from V and 7 from J; bases not matched to a gene: 5. Germline V gene data show CDR1 as MDHEN and CDR2 as SYDVKM. The CDR3 runs 15 residues. The CDR3 DNA reads TGTGCCAGCAGTTTAGGGGACAGGGACCACGGGGAGCTGTTTTTT. Its protein product is CASSLGDRDHGELFF.

This rearrangement joins TRBV7-9 to TRBJ2-5; D perhaps matches TRBD2 (6 bases). The CDR3 covers 13 residues. Germline V gene data show CDR1 as SEHNR and CDR2 as FQNEAQ (reference sequence). Trimming took 0 bases from V and 6 from J, leaving 8 bases between them. The CDR3 coding sequence is TGTGCCAGCAGCTTAGCGGGAGGCCAGACCCAGTACTTC. Its protein product is CASSLAGGQTQYF. Full variable domain (missing parts from reference TRBV7-9 and TRBJ2-5): DTGVSQNPRHKITKRGQNVTFRCDPISEHNRLYWYRQTLGQGPEFLTYFQNEAQLEKSRLLSDRFSAERPKGSFSTLEIQRTEQGDSAMYLCASSLAGGQTQYFGPGTRLLVL.

This chain connects TRBV25-1 to TRBJ2-7, with D unclear. The CDR3 extends over 12 amino acids. V gave up 3 bases and J gave up 4 bases, with 7 bases separating them. Germline lookup yields CDR1 MGHDK and CDR2 SYGVNS. The DNA of the CDR3 is TGTGCCAGCAGTGACCCTTCGTACGAGCAGTACTTC. As protein: CASSDPSYEQYF.

This clonotype is medium-sized (0.01 to 0.1%) in the sample. The chain has TRBV7-2 and TRBJ2-2, with TRBD2 matching over 12 bases. The V gene's germline CDR1 is SGHTA and CDR2 FQGNSA. J was trimmed by 5 bases and V by 5 bases; bases with no gene match: 9. The CDR3 is 17 residues long. CDR3 residues: CASSTRTSGTRTGELFF. The CDR3 region has the DNA TGTGCCAGCAGCACGCGGACTAGCGGGACGAGGACCGGGGAGCTGTTTTTT.